The 18 T cell receptor beta chains below all came from one sample that was sequenced in a study of CD4 T cells in relation to SARS-CoV-2 and coronaviruses. Before the COVID-19 pandemic, during about 2011-2019, CD4+ T cells were taken from unexposed donors. Isolation of CD4+ T cells took place after roughly nine days in culture. Their antigen targets remain unknown. Clones were sequenced by immunoSEQ multiplex PCR, and TCRdb holds only the in-frame ones, with some missing. The repertoire includes fewer than 20,000 clones, around 67% of them detected once, and 20% to 25% sits in the top ten. Sequencing used CD4+ T cells from PBMCs, cultured in vitro. The receptors stem from a human donor in good health.

The V call is TRBV7-3, the J call TRBJ2-5, with 10 bases matching TRBD1. With V trimmed by 5 bases and J by 4 bases, 10 bases remained unmatched. From germline, CDR1 is SGHTA and CDR2 FQGTGA. The CDR3 is 16 residues long. The CDR3 spells CASSPRGQGIGETQYF. For the CDR3, the DNA is TGTGCCAGCAGCCCGCGGGGACAGGGGATCGGAGAGACCCAGTACTTC.

The J gene is TRBJ2-1, the V gene TRBV11-2, with 10 bases identical to TRBD2. In germline, CDR1 is SGHAT, CDR2 FQNNGV. CDR3 length equals 15 residues. V gave up 6 bases and J gave up 8 bases; unmatched junction bases: 10. The CDR3 coding sequence is TGTGCCAGCAGTCCCCGCCAGGGGACTAGCGATGAGCAGTTCTTC. Amino acids: CASSPRQGTSDEQFF.

V and J are TRBV7-2 and TRBJ2-3; 8 bases are a match to TRBD2. There are 16 residues in the CDR3. Germline CDR1 SGHTA, CDR2 FQGNSA. The J segment lost 3 bases and the V segment lost 5 bases, leaving 10 bases of the junction unmatched. CDR3 sequence reads: CASSLLGRGGTDTQYF. The CDR3 nucleotides are TGTGCCAGCAGCCTCCTCGGACGGGGGGGTACAGATACGCAGTATTTT.

The chain combines TRBV2 with TRBJ2-3, with 9 bases aligning to TRBD2. CDR1 is SNHLY, CDR2 FYNNEI, per germline. Germline trimming cut 8 bases from V and 6 bases from J; bases unmatched to any gene: 9. The CDR3 contains 14 residues. The CDR3 coding sequence is TGTGCCAGCGGAATAGGCGGGGGGGCGGATACGCAGTATTTT. Protein: CASGIGGGADTQYF.

The CDR3 loop is CASSQDLSSGRTDFLYEQYF. The CDR3 nucleotides read TGTGCCAGCAGCCAAGATTTATCTAGCGGGAGGACGGACTTTCTTTACGAGCAGTACTTC. This chain links TRBV4-2 with TRBJ2-7; 11 bases are a match to TRBD2. J was trimmed by 4 bases and V by 0 bases; bases with no gene match: 17. The CDR3 is 20 amino acids. The germline V gene has CDR1 LGHNA and CDR2 YNFKEQ.

The genes are TRBV29-1 and TRBJ2-7, with 7 bases aligning to TRBD1. Per the germline V gene, CDR1 is SQVTM and CDR2 is ANQGSEA. With V trimmed by 1 base and J by 4 bases, 10 bases remained unmatched. This CDR3 comprises 15 residues. The CDR3 bases are TGCAGCGTTGAAGCTAGGAGACAGGGTTCTTACGAGCAGTACTTC. Protein sequence: CSVEARRQGSYEQYF.

The chain recombines TRBV3-1 (or the pseudogene TRBV3-2) with TRBJ2-3, with 8 bases aligning to TRBD1. The V and J ends lost 10 bases and 2 bases, in that order; junction bases with no gene match: 8. The CDR3 sequence is 14 residues long. CDR1 is LGHDT and CDR2 is YNNKEL in the germline V gene (reference sequence). CDR3 sequence: CATTGQATTDTQYF. The CDR3 DNA sequence: TGTGCCACGACGGGACAGGCAACCACAGATACGCAGTATTTT.

This chain connects TRBV6-4 to TRBJ2-1; 9 bases fit TRBD2. Germline values: CDR1 MRHNA, CDR2 SNTAGT. The CDR3 runs 15 residues. J gave up 6 bases and V 0 bases, and 3 bases lay outside the gene matches. The CDR3: CASSDSAGGPNEQFF. The CDR3 nucleotides read TGTGCCAGCAGTGACTCGGCGGGGGGGCCCAATGAGCAGTTCTTC.

The chain employs TRBV5-1 and TRBJ1-3; 10 nucleotides line up with TRBD1. In germline, CDR1 is SGHRS, CDR2 YFSETQ. The ends lost 4 bases at V and 1 base at J; junction bases unmatched: 5. The CDR3 sequence is 16 residues long. The chain's CDR3 is CASSAGDRGSGNTIYF. The CDR3 DNA follows: TGCGCCAGCAGCGCCGGGGACAGGGGATCTGGAAACACCATATATTTT.

The V call is TRBV7-2, the J call TRBJ2-1; TRBD1 matches at 7 bases. This CDR3 has 15 amino acids. With 3 bases clipped from V and 0 bases from J, the junction kept 2 bases outside the gene matches. Germline loops: CDR1 SGHTA, CDR2 FQGNSA. CDR3 sequence: CASSLDRSSYNEQFF. The CDR3 DNA reads as TGTGCCAGCAGCTTGGACAGGAGCTCCTACAATGAGCAGTTCTTC.

The V and J genes are TRBV19 and TRBJ1-1; 8 positions match TRBD1. Trimming removed 4 bases from V and 4 bases from J; junction bases left unmatched: 8. This CDR3 has 15 amino acids. The germline CDR1 and CDR2 sequences are LNHDA and SQIVND (reference sequence). The CDR3 spells CASSTRQGMVTEAFF. The CDR3 DNA follows: TGTGCCAGTAGTACACGACAGGGGATGGTCACTGAAGCTTTCTTT.

This chain joins TRBV7-9 and TRBJ2-7, with TRBD1 matching 7 bases. Germline lookup yields CDR1 SEHNR and CDR2 FQNEAQ (reference sequence). CDR3 length: 18 amino acids. The trim removed 4 bases at V and 2 bases at J, leaving 17 bases unmatched. CDR3 DNA sequence: TGTGCCAGCAGCTCTCAGCCCCACAGGGGATCCCCGACCTACGAGCAGTACTTC. Translated, it gives CASSSQPHRGSPTYEQYF.

The chain recombines TRBV6-1 with TRBJ2-7, with TRBD1 as a possible D gene (5 bases). The ends were cut back, 0 bases at V and 2 bases at J, with 8 bases in the middle. This CDR3 has 14 residues. The germline V gene encodes CDR1 MNHNS and CDR2 SASEGT. The CDR3 DNA reads TGTGCCAGCAGTGAAGCTCAGGGCCCCTACGAGCAGTACTTC. Protein product: CASSEAQGPYEQYF.

The V and J genes are TRBV28 and TRBJ1-4; D unresolved. V lost 8 bases, J lost 14 bases, and 18 bases lay in between. Germline CDR1 reads MDHEN; CDR2 reads SYDVKM. The CDR3 is made up of 12 amino acids. CDR3 residues: CASPSLDPNLFF. DNA for the CDR3: TGTGCCAGCCCCTCCCTTGACCCCAACCTGTTTTTT.

This clone showed up just a few times. V usage is TRBV19 and J usage is TRBJ2-2; 7 positions match TRBD2. This CDR3 region has 16 residues. The V gene's germline CDR1 is LNHDA and CDR2 SQIVND (reference sequence). The V gene end was trimmed by 4 bases and the J gene end by 2 bases; junction bases not matched to a gene: 7. The CDR3 here is CASSSRGGLNTGELFF. As DNA, the CDR3 is TGTGCCAGTAGTAGCCGGGGAGGGCTTAACACCGGGGAGCTGTTTTTT. The variable domain in full, with the rest retrieved from reference TRBV19 and TRBJ2-2, is DGGITQSPKYLFRKEGQNVTLSCEQNLNHDAMYWYRQDPGQGLRLIYYSQIVNDFQKGDIAEGYSVSREKKESFPLTVTSAQKNPTAFYLCASSSRGGLNTGELFFGEGSRLTVL.

This chain joins TRBV7-2 and TRBJ2-5, with D possibly TRBD1 on 6 matching bases. V lost 5 bases and J 5 bases, leaving 18 bases between the germline ends. CDR1 is SGHTA and CDR2 is FQGNSA in the germline V gene. The CDR3 loop spans 15 amino acids. The CDR3 DNA sequence: TGTGCCAGCAGCCTCCGAACAGGGATCCGGGAGACCCAGTACTTC. This encodes CASSLRTGIRETQYF. Full variable domain (outside the CDR3, taken from reference TRBV7-2 and TRBJ2-5): GAGVSQSPSNKVTEKGKDVELRCDPISGHTALYWYRQSLGQGLEFLIYFQGNSAPDKSGLPSDRFSAERTGGSVSTLTIQRTQQEDSAVYLCASSLRTGIRETQYFGPGTRLLVL.

The V gene is TRBV9, the J gene TRBJ2-7; possibly TRBD2 for D (6 bases). CDR1 is SGDLS, CDR2 YYNGEE, per germline. The CDR3 totals 14 residues. With 3 bases removed from V and 6 bases from J, the gap between germline ends came to 16 bases. The CDR3 region has the DNA TGTGCCAGCAGCGGTTGGCGGGAAGGTACCGAGCAGTACTTC. Translating gives CASSGWREGTEQYF.

The chain recombines TRBV7-2 with TRBJ2-5; perhaps TRBD2 as D (7 bases). Germline V gene sequence: CDR1 SGHTA, CDR2 FQGNSA. This CDR3 has 14 residues. Between the trimmed V and J ends, which lost 1 base and 4 bases, there was a span of 10 bases. Written as DNA, the CDR3 is TGTGCCAGCAGCTTAGGGGGGGGGCCAGAGACCCAGTACTTC. The encoded protein is CASSLGGGPETQYF.